This paragraph covers one T cell receptor (beta chain) sequence. Antigen specificity is unknown. PCR used 60 Vbeta primers and 13 Jbeta primers. Sequenced by immunoSEQ multiplex PCR; TCRdb stores in-frame clones only, minus some. The repertoire includes about 98,000 clones, around four fifths of them detected once, and 2% to 3% sits in the top ten. CDR3 length: 18 residues. Germline V gives CDR1 ENHRY, CDR2 SYGVKD. Trimming took 2 bases from V and 0 from J, leaving 17 bases between them. The data stem from a study of cytomegalovirus exposure and HLA in healthy donors. Study conclusions and caveats: Despite most TCR sequences being rare, some public TCRs occurred in many donors. Some highly shared sequence variants likely arose as a pipeline artifact.

V usage is TRBV10-3 and J usage is TRBJ1-5; maybe TRBD1 (5 bases). This sequence originates from a man aged 40-50 years in good health and CMV-seronegative. Sequenced sample: PBMCs. The CDR3 DNA reads TGTGCCATCAGTGAGACCCACTCGACAGTTAATAGCAATCAGCCCCAGCATTTT. Translation: CAISETHSTVNSNQPQHF.